The T cell receptor (beta chain) under discussion was sequenced for a study of shared clonotypes between healthy human individuals. Produced via immunoSEQ multiplex PCR; TCRdb's table is partial and in-frame only. The sample lists millions of clones, approximately 92% occurring once. With 3 bases clipped from V and 4 bases from J, the junction kept 1 base outside the gene matches. The CDR3 length is 15 residues. Germline-derived CDR1 and CDR2 are SGHRS and YFSETQ. As concerns this clone: Other DNA sequences of this sample code for an identical CDR3.

The rearrangement uses TRBV5-1 and TRBJ2-1; 13 positions agree with TRBD2. Sequenced: naive CD4+ T cells sorted from blood. Subset of the sample: CD45RA+ positively selected. This sequence originates from a man younger than 35 in good health. CDR3 loop: CASSSGLAGYNEQFF. CDR3 sequence (DNA): TGCGCCAGCAGCTCGGGACTAGCGGGGTACAATGAGCAGTTCTTC.